This TCR beta chain was documented in a study of shared clonotypes between healthy human individuals. Libraries were prepared by immunoSEQ multiplex PCR; TCRdb keeps only in-frame clonotypes and omits some of them. The sample carries around 690,000 clones, around 91% recorded once. The CDR3 totals 16 residues. J was trimmed by 5 bases and V by 4 bases; bases with no gene match: 13. The V gene's germline CDR1 is SGHRS and CDR2 YFSETQ. The source is a man aged 18-30 years in good health. Some clones in this sample may be carry-over from other donors' samples. Sequences were obtained from memory CD8+ T cells from PBMCs. Subset meaning: CD45RO+ cells pooled with CCR7-negative TemRA cells. The rearrangement links TRBV5-1 to TRBJ2-5; 8 nucleotides align to TRBD1. CDR3 bases: TGCGCCAGCAGCGTCGGGACAGGCTGGTCAAAGGAGACCCAGTACTTC. Protein: CASSVGTGWSKETQYF.